This T cell receptor beta chain appears in the sequencing data of a study of Ad26.COV2.S vaccination and SARS-CoV-2 variants. The study, taken as a whole, reports: Compared with placebo recipients, vaccine recipients had higher spike-specific TCR breadth.

V gave up 5 bases and J gave up 8 bases; unmatched junction bases: 8. Germline CDR1 and CDR2: SGHVS and FNYEAQ. CDR3 size: 15 residues. About this clone: Its matching antigen is unknown.

Measured with immunoSEQ multiplex PCR; TCRdb has only the in-frame clones, and not every one. The sample lists some 320,000 clones, about 86% seen once, with around 1.9% in the top ten. The treatment is: 15 to 20 received Ad26.COV2.S at low or high dose, single or two shots; 5 received placebo; per-sample allocation not given. Day 63 following the first vaccine or placebo injection was when the samples were taken. This receptor was obtained from a person between 18 and 65 years old who received the Ad26.COV2.S COVID-19 vaccine or a placebo. Specimen: peripheral blood, collected in a trial of Ad26.COV2.S vaccine versus placebo. V is TRBV7-6 and J is TRBJ2-1; 11 nucleotides match TRBD2. CDR3 sequence reads: CASSHSGGAYHEQFF. CDR3 DNA sequence: TGTGCCAGCAGCCATAGCGGGGGGGCCTATCATGAGCAGTTCTTC.